The source of this T cell receptor (beta chain) is a study of T cell responses to AZD1222 COVID-19 vaccine. CDR1 is MNHEY and CDR2 is SVGAGI in the germline V gene. V lost 5 bases and J lost 6, with 12 bases in between. The CDR3 is 13 residues long. Sequencing was performed with immunoSEQ multiplex PCR; in TCRdb, only in-frame clones are kept and a portion is missing. The table shows 95,000 to 100,000 clones, with over 75% occurring only once. With respect to this clone: Its antigen is as yet unknown.

Regarding the study as a whole: Repertoire sampling happened only post peak T cell response. A reported finding is that nearly half of spike-specific TCRs target unmutated variant regions.

Source: peripheral blood, taken on day 0 of AZD1222 vaccination. The receptor was isolated from an adult in good health. This chain links TRBV6-5 with TRBJ2-3, with D hard to call. Here the CDR3 DNA reads TGTGCCAGCAGTCTCGGTGCTTTTGATACGCAGTATTTT. Encoded protein: CASSLGAFDTQYF.